This T cell receptor (beta chain) was found in a study of beta chain features in type 1 diabetes. Expressed TCRB transcripts were sequenced because the isolated RNA had all been reverse transcribed beforehand. Data came from immunoSEQ multiplex PCR; TCRdb stores just in-frame clones and leaves some out. The sample carries 120,000 to 150,000 clones, roughly 9.3% recorded once. As regards this clone: Its specificity is not known.

The CDR3 contains 15 residues. The germline V gene has CDR1 MNHEY and CDR2 SVGAGI. V was cut by 0 bases and J by 5 bases, with 10 bases left in between. Study-wide results and caveats: Since sequencing was performed on cDNA, cells with high TCR expression could be over-represented. Whether TCRB rearrangement is influenced by HLA type was left unresolved in this analysis. There were fewer insertions and more deletions at the VDJ junctions of type 1 diabetes patients.

On average, the one heparinised blood draw given by each donor was approximately 120 mL. The material sequenced was central memory CD4+ T cells from blood. This chain links TRBV6-5 with TRBJ1-4, with TRBD1 as a possible D gene (5 bases). This receptor was obtained from a woman aged 40 to 49 in good health. The CDR3 DNA is TGTGCCAGCAGTTACTCGAAGGGGAGGAATGAAAAACTGTTTTTT. Amino acids: CASSYSKGRNEKLFF.